The 29 T cell receptor beta chains listed next were all sequenced from one sample in a study of beta chain features in type 1 diabetes. General observations from the study: Type 1 diabetes patients showed a moderate but significant shortening of TCRB CDR3s in all four CD4+ subsets.

Sequenced material consisted of expressed TCRB transcripts (all of the isolated RNA was reverse transcribed). Profiled with immunoSEQ multiplex PCR; TCRdb holds only in-frame clones, not every one. The top ten hold 0.7% of the sample, which has some 63,000 clones, around 49% seen once. The antigens of these receptors remain unknown. Sequencing input: central memory CD4+ T cells from blood. All receptors come from a man aged 30-40 years with type 1 diabetes.

The chain couples TRBV6-5 to TRBJ2-7, with TRBD1 matching over 8 bases. After removal of 1 base from V and 8 bases from J, the junction contained 7 bases not matched to a gene. CDR3 length: 14 residues. Looked up from germline, CDR1 is MNHEY and CDR2 is SVGAGI. CDR3 in DNA: TGTGCCAGCAGTTACTTTACAGGGGGTACTAAGCAGTACTTC. Encoded protein: CASSYFTGGTKQYF.

The chain joins TRBV6-5 to TRBJ1-3; D not certain. This CDR3 contains 13 residues. Per the germline V gene, CDR1 is MNHEY and CDR2 is SVGAGI. Trimming left V 4 bases short and J 5 bases short, with 9 bases between. This CDR3 is CASSSGERNTIYF. CDR3 nucleotides: TGTGCCAGCAGTTCCGGTGAAAGAAACACCATATATTTT.

The V and J genes are TRBV10-3 and TRBJ2-5, with D perhaps TRBD2 (6 bases). The ends were cut back, 5 bases at V and 2 bases at J, with 9 bases in the middle. The CDR3 runs to 13 residues. Germline CDR1 reads ENHRY; CDR2 reads SYGVKD. CDR3 bases: TGTGCCATCAGTCGGGACTTTCAAGAGACCCAGTACTTC. Its protein is CAISRDFQETQYF.

There are a few counts of this clone. This CDR3 is CASSQSTGSNYGYTF. CDR3 nucleotide sequence: TGCGCCAGCAGCCAATCGACAGGGTCTAACTATGGCTACACCTTC. This chain connects TRBV4-1 to TRBJ1-2; 7 nucleotides match TRBD1. Trimming cost V 2 bases and J 0 bases; bases outside gene matches: 3. The germline V gene has CDR1 MGHRA and CDR2 YSYEKL. This CDR3 region has 15 residues.

The chain joins TRBV5-1 to TRBJ2-3; 10 positions match TRBD1. This CDR3 spans 15 amino acids. CDR1 and CDR2 from the germline V gene are SGHRS and YFSETQ. V trimming: 4 bases; J trimming: 2 bases; junction bases outside the gene matches: 4. The CDR3 nucleotides are TGCGCCAGCAGCCTGACAGGGGGCCACACAGATACGCAGTATTTT. It translates to CASSLTGGHTDTQYF.

Only a few counts were recorded for this clone. This sequence joins TRBV10-3 and TRBJ2-3, with 10 bases matching TRBD2. The length of the CDR3 is 17 residues. Germline-derived CDR1 and CDR2 are ENHRY and SYGVKD. The J segment lost 3 bases and the V segment lost 0 bases, leaving 6 bases of the junction unmatched. The chain's CDR3 is CAISESASGGETDTQYF. The CDR3, as DNA: TGTGCCATCAGTGAGTCCGCTAGCGGGGGAGAGACAGATACGCAGTATTTT.

A note on this clone: At one of its ends the junction is not consistent with the germline gene, which may arise from a read error. The chain couples TRBV30 to TRBJ2-5; 7 bases are shared with TRBD1. The CDR3 totals 14 residues. Germline V gives CDR1 GTSNPN, CDR2 SVGIG (reference sequence). In nucleotides, the CDR3 is TGTACCTGGAGTGTACAACAGGGGAGTGAGACCCAGTACTTC. It specifies CTWSVQQGSETQYF.

The V gene is TRBV2, the J gene TRBJ2-7, with D possibly matching TRBD2 (6 bases). The CDR3 spans 14 residues. Between the trimmed V and J ends, which lost 6 bases and 1 base, there was a span of 13 bases. Germline CDR1 reads SNHLY; CDR2 reads FYNNEI. CDR3 in DNA: TGTGCCAGCAGGGAGCTCCGGGGGTCCTACGAGCAGTACTTC. Translation gives CASRELRGSYEQYF.

The chain combines TRBV11-2 with TRBJ2-3; 14 bases map to TRBD2. V lost 1 base and J lost 5; bases outside the gene matches: 5. The CDR3 is 17 amino acids. The germline CDR1 and CDR2 sequences are SGHAT and FQNNGV. The DNA for the CDR3 is TGTGCCAGCAGCTTAGTTGGGACTAGCGGGAGTAGAGATACGCAGTATTTT. The encoded protein is CASSLVGTSGSRDTQYF.

The V gene is TRBV9, the J gene TRBJ1-3; 7 bases map to TRBD1. The CDR3 is 15 residues long. V was clipped by 0 bases and J by 5 bases; unmatched bases: 5. Per germline, CDR1 SGDLS and CDR2 YYNGEE. The CDR3 region is CASSVEAGGRNTIYF. The CDR3 bases are TGTGCCAGCAGCGTAGAGGCAGGGGGAAGAAACACCATATATTTT.

The V call is TRBV19, the J call TRBJ2-3; D possibly corresponds to TRBD2 (6 bases). V was pared by 6 bases and J by 2 bases, with 18 bases between. The CDR3 loop spans 16 amino acids. Germline CDR1 LNHDA, CDR2 SQIVND (reference sequence). CDR3 amino acids: CASRDAGGKNTDTQYF. For the CDR3, the DNA is TGTGCCAGTAGAGACGCCGGGGGTAAAAACACAGATACGCAGTATTTT.

This clone has just one count. This rearrangement joins TRBV6-1 to TRBJ1-3; 7 bases map to TRBD1. The ends lost 4 bases at V and 4 bases at J; junction bases unmatched: 4. Germline V gives CDR1 MNHNS, CDR2 SASEGT. The CDR3 is 14 amino acids. CDR3 coding DNA: TGTGCCAGCAGTGTCGACAGGGTGGGAAACACCATATATTTT. Amino acids: CASSVDRVGNTIYF.

This clone was seen only a few times. The chain recombines TRBV7-9 with TRBJ2-1; TRBD2 might be the D (5 bases). CDR1 SEHNR and CDR2 FQNEAQ come from the germline V gene (reference sequence). V shed 5 bases and J shed 0 bases, with 11 bases lying between them. CDR3 length: 15 residues. Here the CDR3 reads CASSPPGSSYNEQFF. In DNA, the CDR3 is TGTGCCAGCAGCCCTCCGGGGAGCTCCTACAATGAGCAGTTCTTC.

This clone was counted only a few times. The chain recombines TRBV28 with TRBJ2-7, with 10 nucleotides matching TRBD1. Germline assignment: CDR1 MDHEN and CDR2 SYDVKM. This CDR3 has 14 amino acids. The J segment lost 2 bases and the V segment lost 6 bases, leaving 4 bases of the junction unmatched. The CDR3 DNA reads as TGTGCCAGCAGCCGAGGACAGGGGGCCTACGAGCAGTACTTC. Translated: CASSRGQGAYEQYF.

This clone has just a few counts. The chain employs TRBV12-5 and TRBJ2-1; 7 bases agree with TRBD2. The CDR3 is 16 residues long. CDR1 is LGHNT, CDR2 FRNRAP, per germline. After removal of 9 bases from V and 2 bases from J, the junction contained 13 bases not matched to a gene. This CDR3 is CASGGSGGEAYNEQFF. CDR3 nucleotides: TGTGCTAGCGGAGGCTCTGGGGGGGAGGCCTACAATGAGCAGTTCTTC.

In this sample, this clone turned up once. This chain joins TRBV4-1 and TRBJ2-5; 7 nucleotides align to TRBD1. Losses at the gene ends were 5 bases for V and 5 bases for J; bases not matched to a gene: 8. CDR1 and CDR2 from the germline V gene are MGHRA and YSYEKL. The CDR3 runs to 14 residues. This CDR3 is CASSLQGIQETQYF. CDR3 DNA sequence: TGCGCCAGCAGCTTACAGGGGATACAGGAGACCCAGTACTTC.

This chain links TRBV29-1 with TRBJ1-2; 8 positions match TRBD1. The CDR3 runs to 12 residues. V shed 6 bases and J 6 bases; nucleotides not matched to a gene: 6. Germline values: CDR1 SQVTM, CDR2 ANQGSEA. CDR3 sequence: CSVMDRAHGYTF. The CDR3 DNA sequence: TGCAGCGTGATGGACAGGGCCCATGGCTACACCTTC.

V is TRBV7-2 and J is TRBJ1-2; D possibly corresponds to TRBD1 (5 bases). The ends were cut back, 2 bases at V and 0 bases at J, with 19 bases in the middle. The CDR3 extends over 18 amino acids. The germline V gene encodes CDR1 SGHTA and CDR2 FQGNSA. The CDR3 DNA sequence: TGTGCCAGCAGCTTACGACGACGGGGGGTTGGGGCTAACTATGGCTACACCTTC. This sequence encodes CASSLRRRGVGANYGYTF.

By sample share, this clone is medium-sized. This chain connects TRBV4-1 to TRBJ2-2; TRBD2 aligns across 9 bases. Germline CDR1 and CDR2: MGHRA and YSYEKL. This CDR3 comprises 15 residues. The junction had 3 bases not matched to a gene; V was cut back by 3 bases and J by 4 bases. Here the CDR3 reads CASSQGLAITGELFF. In DNA, the CDR3 is TGCGCCAGCAGCCAGGGACTAGCTATCACCGGGGAGCTGTTTTTT.

This clone was detected only once. V is TRBV19 and J is TRBJ2-1; 9 nucleotides line up with TRBD1. Trimming took 5 bases from V and 4 from J; bases not matched to a gene: 6. The CDR3 has 15 residues. Germline lookup yields CDR1 LNHDA and CDR2 SQIVND (reference sequence). The CDR3 spells CASSPTGGRYNEQFF. In DNA form, the CDR3 reads TGTGCCAGTAGTCCCACAGGGGGCCGTTACAATGAGCAGTTCTTC.

V and J are TRBV5-4 and TRBJ1-2, with no clear D. Germline V lookup: CDR1 SGHNT, CDR2 YYREEE (reference sequence). This CDR3 spans 15 amino acids. V lost 6 bases to trimming and J lost 0 bases, with 15 bases between them. The CDR3 protein is CASTPTGGANYGYTF. CDR3 coding DNA: TGTGCCAGCACCCCCACGGGAGGAGCTAACTATGGCTACACCTTC. Full variable domain (rest looked up from reference TRBV5-4 and TRBJ1-2): ETGVTQSPTHLIKTRGQQVTLRCSSQSGHNTVSWYQQALGQGPQFIFQYYREEENGRGNFPPRFSGLQFPNYSSELNVNALELDDSALYLCASTPTGGANYGYTFGSGTRLTVV.

The J gene is TRBJ2-3, the V gene TRBV9, with 8 bases fitting TRBD2. CDR1 SGDLS and CDR2 YYNGEE come from the germline V gene. Germline trimming cut 0 bases from V and 4 bases from J; bases unmatched to any gene: 10. The CDR3 is 17 residues long. This CDR3 reads CASSVATTGGVADTQYF. DNA of the CDR3: TGTGCCAGCAGCGTAGCTACGACGGGGGGGGTGGCAGATACGCAGTATTTT.

The V call is TRBV4-2, the J call TRBJ2-3, with D possibly TRBD2 on 5 matching bases. The CDR3 contains 16 residues. Germline V gene sequence: CDR1 LGHNA, CDR2 YNFKEQ. V was trimmed by 4 bases and J by 7 bases, leaving 21 bases between them. The CDR3 region has the DNA TGTGCCAGCAGCCCCTCGGACTGGGCCCACTCTAATACGCAGTATTTT. Its translation: CASSPSDWAHSNTQYF.

J is TRBJ1-1 and V is TRBV18; perhaps TRBD1 as D (5 bases). The V end was cut by 3 bases, the J end by 0 bases, with 14 bases between. This CDR3 region has 16 residues. In germline, CDR1 is KGHSH, CDR2 LQKENI. CDR3 DNA sequence: TGTGCCAGCTCACCCCCACAGGAGCTTATGAACACTGAAGCTTTCTTT. Its translation: CASSPPQELMNTEAFF.

The chain recombines TRBV7-9 with TRBJ2-1, with 8 bases that match TRBD2. This CDR3 has 15 amino acids. Germline-derived CDR1 and CDR2 are SEHNR and FQNEAQ (reference sequence). V dropped 5 bases and J dropped 7; count of bases not matched to a gene: 10. Here the CDR3 DNA reads TGTGCCAGCAGCCTCGGGGGCGGGGGGTTGAATGAGCAGTTCTTC. It specifies CASSLGGGGLNEQFF. Full variable domain (outside the CDR3, taken from reference TRBV7-9 and TRBJ2-1): DTGVSQNPRHKITKRGQNVTFRCDPISEHNRLYWYRQTLGQGPEFLTYFQNEAQLEKSRLLSDRFSAERPKGSFSTLEIQRTEQGDSAMYLCASSLGGGGLNEQFFGPGTRLTVL.

This clone occurred a few times. The V and J genes are TRBV29-1 and TRBJ2-7; TRBD1 is a possible D gene (5 bases). There are 13 residues in the CDR3. Germline V gives CDR1 SQVTM, CDR2 ANQGSEA. V shed 1 base and J shed 5 bases, with 12 bases lying between them. CDR3 DNA sequence: TGCAGCGTTGAAGCGCAGGGTGTCAACGAGCAGTACTTC. Translated: CSVEAQGVNEQYF.

This clone has a handful of counts. V gene TRBV29-1 combines with J gene TRBJ1-3; TRBD1 might be the D (5 bases). Looked up from germline, CDR1 is SQVTM and CDR2 is ANQGSEA. The CDR3 contains 13 residues. Deletions cut 4 bases from V and 6 bases from J, with 13 bases between. The DNA of the CDR3 is TGCAGCGTTGCACTACTCAGGGAAAACACCATATATTTT. This codes for CSVALLRENTIYF.

The J gene is TRBJ2-5, the V gene TRBV5-4; the match to TRBD2 covers 12 bases. The J call is uncertain, as TRBJ2-7 better fits the DNA end. Looked up from germline, CDR1 is SGHNT and CDR2 is YYREEE (reference sequence). The CDR3 consists of 16 residues. The DNA of the CDR3 is TGTGCCAGCAGCTTGGCCCTAGCGGGGGGGCCAGACGAGCAGTACTTC. It specifies CASSLALAGGPDEQYF.

This rearrangement joins TRBV6-6 to TRBJ1-1, with TRBD1 as a possible D gene (5 bases). This CDR3 contains 14 residues. Germline CDR1 reads MNHNY; CDR2 reads SVGAGI (reference sequence). The V end was cut by 2 bases, the J end by 10 bases, with 17 bases between. The CDR3 is CASSYLTGTVGAFF. In nucleotides, the CDR3 is TGTGCCAGCAGTTACCTCACAGGAACGGTCGGAGCTTTCTTT.